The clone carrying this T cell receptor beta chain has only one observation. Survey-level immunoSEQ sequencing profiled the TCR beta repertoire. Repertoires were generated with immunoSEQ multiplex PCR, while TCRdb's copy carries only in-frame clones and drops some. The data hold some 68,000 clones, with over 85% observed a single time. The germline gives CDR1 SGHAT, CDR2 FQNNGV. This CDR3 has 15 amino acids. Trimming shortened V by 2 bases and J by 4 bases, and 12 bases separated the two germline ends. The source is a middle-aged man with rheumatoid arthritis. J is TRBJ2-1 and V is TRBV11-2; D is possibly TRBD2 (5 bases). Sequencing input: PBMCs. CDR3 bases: TGTGCCAGCAGCTTATCTTGGGAGCTATACAATGAGCAGTTCTTC. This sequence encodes CASSLSWELYNEQFF. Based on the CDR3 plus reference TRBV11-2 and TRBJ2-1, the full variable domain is EAGVAQSPRYKIIEKRQSVAFWCNPISGHATLYWYQQILGQGPKLLIQFQNNGVVDDSQLPKDRFSAERLKGVDSTLKIQPAKLEDSAVYLCASSLSWELYNEQFFGPGTRLTVL.